This passage covers 22 T cell receptor beta chains from one sample sequenced in a study of CD8 T cells in Susac syndrome (dated by TCRdb to about 2019). Library generation was performed with the immunoSEQ multiplex PCR assay. RNA was extracted with the RNeasy kit and roughly 0.45 to 1 ug was reverse transcribed using random hexamers. The public reads were reprocessed in TCRdb via fastp at Q25 and MiXCR, keeping in-frame beta chains. Records with the same CDR3 protein are collapsed into one entry carrying the most frequent genes and DNA. Recorded for this sample are about 250,000 distinct CDR3 sequences; 85% to 95% of them occurred a single time. The ten largest make up 0.055% to 0.075% of the sample. Sample: CD4+ T cells from PBMCs. Receptors originate from a human donor with multiple sclerosis.

The chain uses TRBV4-1 and TRBJ2-5; D is unclear. Trimming removed 1 base at V and 4 bases at J, with 7 bases between. CDR1 and CDR2 (germline): MGHRA, YSYEKL. The CDR3 spans 13 residues. DNA for the CDR3: TGCGCCAGCAGCCAAGTATCAGGAGAGACCCAGTACTTC. Translating it yields CASSQVSGETQYF.

V and J are TRBV9 and TRBJ2-1, with TRBD1 matching over 9 bases. The CDR3 contains 16 residues. Germline trimming cut 0 bases from V and 9 bases from J; bases unmatched to any gene: 10. From germline, CDR1 is SGDLS and CDR2 YYNGEE. CDR3 nucleotide sequence: TGTGCCAGCAGCGTAGCTTGGACAGGGGCCCGGGGTGAGCAGTTCTTC. As protein: CASSVAWTGARGEQFF.

V and J are TRBV12-3 or TRBV12-4 and TRBJ2-3, with 7 bases that match TRBD1. With V trimmed by 5 bases and J by 3 bases, 8 bases remained unmatched. The CDR3 runs to 15 residues. CDR3 protein: CASSKTGSGTDTQYF. The CDR3 coding sequence is TGTGCCAGCAGTAAGACAGGGTCGGGAACAGATACGCAGTATTTT.

The rearrangement joins TRBV24-1 to TRBJ2-4; D unresolved. CDR1 and CDR2 from the germline V gene are KGHDR and SFDVKD. V was clipped by 5 bases and J by 0 bases, with 10 bases between them. The CDR3 sequence is 15 residues long. In DNA, the CDR3 is TGTGCCACCAGTGGCGGTTCTTTAGCCAAAAACATTCAGTACTTC. It is translated as CATSGGSLAKNIQYF.

The rearrangement joins TRBV6-1 to TRBJ2-5; 10 bases agree with TRBD1. CDR3 length equals 15 residues. V was pared by 4 bases and J by 5 bases, with 7 bases of the junction left unmatched. CDR1 and CDR2 from the germline V gene are MNHNS and SASEGT. The CDR3 spells CASSVYGTGVETQYF. The CDR3 nucleotides are TGTGCCAGCAGTGTCTACGGGACAGGGGTCGAGACCCAGTACTTC.

The chain joins TRBV5-1 to TRBJ2-1; D possibly corresponds to TRBD1 (5 bases). Germline assignment: CDR1 SGHRS and CDR2 YFSETQ. The CDR3 length is 13 residues. Trimming took 4 bases from V and 9 from J, leaving 14 bases between them. In DNA form, the CDR3 reads TGCGCCAGCAGCAGGGGCACCCAGGGTGAGCAGTTCTTC. Its translation: CASSRGTQGEQFF.

DNA of the CDR3: TGTGCCAGCAGAAAACCGGGTCGGTATGGAGGCTACACCTTC. It is translated as CASRKPGRYGGYTF. The rearrangement joins TRBV28 to TRBJ1-2; D uncertain. Trimming shortened V by 6 bases and J by 8 bases, and 19 bases separated the two germline ends. The germline gives CDR1 MDHEN, CDR2 SYDVKM. CDR3 length: 14 residues.

The chain carries TRBV3-1 and TRBJ2-3, with D tentatively TRBD2 (5 bases). CDR3 size: 14 residues. The germline V and J ends were trimmed by 2 bases and 2 bases, with 8 bases remaining between them. Germline V gene data show CDR1 as LGHDT and CDR2 as YNNKEL (reference sequence). The CDR3 here is CASSQKGDTDTQYF. In DNA, the CDR3 is TGTGCCAGCAGCCAAAAGGGAGACACAGATACGCAGTATTTT.

The chain carries TRBV7-2 and TRBJ2-7; D gene unclear. Germline CDR1 reads SGHTA; CDR2 reads FQGNSA. The V gene lost 5 bases and the J gene lost 3 bases, with 14 bases spanning the gap. There are 14 residues in the CDR3. CDR3 in DNA: TGTGCCAGCAGCAAACTTGGGCCCCTCTACGAGCAGTACTTC. This codes for CASSKLGPLYEQYF.

This chain links TRBV12-3 or TRBV12-4 with TRBJ2-3; 9 bases agree with TRBD2. The CDR3 runs 16 residues. V was pared by 1 base and J by 5 bases, with 7 bases of the junction left unmatched. The CDR3 spells CASSLELAGIRDTQYF. The CDR3 coding sequence is TGTGCCAGCAGTTTAGAACTAGCGGGCATAAGAGATACGCAGTATTTT.

V and J are TRBV29-1 and TRBJ1-3; 10 bases agree with TRBD1. Germline values: CDR1 SQVTM, CDR2 ANQGSEA. This CDR3 spans 17 amino acids. The trim removed 7 bases at V and 0 bases at J, leaving 12 bases unmatched. The CDR3 bases are TGCAGCGCCTGGGACAGGGGAGAGAGGGGCTCTGGAAACACCATATATTTT. This translates into CSAWDRGERGSGNTIYF.

V and J are TRBV20-1 and TRBJ2-5; weak D call: TRBD1 (6 bases). CDR1 and CDR2 (germline): DFQATT, SNEGSKA (reference sequence). The CDR3 sequence is 15 residues long. V lost 5 bases and J lost 9, with 25 bases in between. Written as DNA, the CDR3 is TGCAGTGCTTCGATTCCCGGGACACTGGTTGCGGCCCAGTACTTC. Its protein product is CSASIPGTLVAAQYF.

This clonotype was recorded once. V is TRBV4-1 and J is TRBJ2-2, with D hard to call. V lost 3 bases and J lost 4, with 6 bases in between. Germline CDR1 is MGHRA and CDR2 is YSYEKL. The CDR3 loop spans 13 amino acids. CDR3 nucleotides: TGCGCCAGCAGCCATCCAGGCACCGGGGAGCTGTTTTTT. It encodes CASSHPGTGELFF.

J is TRBJ2-7 and V is TRBV21-1; TRBD1 is the table's D call, not checked against the DNA. TRBV21-1 corresponds to a pseudogene. CDR3 size: 13 residues. CDR3 coding DNA: TGTGCCAGCAGCAGTTCGACACCGGGGGAGCAGTACGTC. Its protein is CASSSSTPGEQYV.

This clonotype appeared once. The rearrangement uses TRBV6-6 and TRBJ1-5, with D possibly matching TRBD1 (6 bases). The V end was cut by 6 bases, the J end by 0 bases, with 12 bases between. CDR3 length: 15 amino acids. Germline CDR1 is MNHNY and CDR2 is SVGAGI (reference sequence). CDR3 in DNA: TGTGCCAGCAGGGAGGACAGATATAGCAATCAGCCCCAGCATTTT. It specifies CASREDRYSNQPQHF.

The rearrangement links TRBV20-1 to TRBJ1-4; TRBD1 is a possible D gene (5 bases). V lost 2 bases and J 4 bases, leaving 8 bases between the germline ends. Germline lookup yields CDR1 DFQATT and CDR2 SNEGSKA (reference sequence). CDR3 length: 13 amino acids. The CDR3: CSARPGINEKLFF. The DNA of the CDR3 is TGCAGTGCTAGACCAGGGATTAATGAAAAACTGTTTTTT.

The rearrangement links TRBV3-1 to TRBJ2-5; D is unclear. The CDR3 loop spans 15 amino acids. Germline V gives CDR1 LGHDT, CDR2 YNNKEL (reference sequence). Between the trimmed V and J ends, which lost 1 base and 1 base, there was a span of 10 bases. This CDR3 reads CASSQGWLRQETQYF. Here the CDR3 DNA reads TGTGCCAGCAGCCAAGGTTGGCTACGCCAAGAGACCCAGTACTTC.

This clonotype came up once. This rearrangement joins TRBV7-2 to TRBJ1-3, with D hard to call. The CDR3 extends over 15 amino acids. V gave up 5 bases and J gave up 0 bases, with 11 bases separating them. Germline V gene lookup returns CDR1 SGHTA and CDR2 FQGNSA. In DNA, the CDR3 is TGTGCCAGCAGCCGAGACCTGAGCTCTGGAAACACCATATATTTT. This translates into CASSRDLSSGNTIYF.

The chain employs TRBV11-2 and TRBJ1-2; D possibly corresponds to TRBD1 (6 bases). Germline assignment: CDR1 SGHAT and CDR2 FQNNGV. The CDR3 runs to 15 residues. V was trimmed by 5 bases and J by 0 bases, leaving 13 bases between them. The CDR3 reads CASSPGQTTNYGYTF. The CDR3 nucleotides read TGTGCCAGCAGCCCAGGACAGACGACTAACTATGGCTACACCTTC.

This clonotype was counted once. CDR3 nucleotides: TGTGCCAGCAGTTACTCCGAAAAAGGTGACGAGCAGTACTTC. Its protein is CASSYSEKGDEQYF. The rearrangement joins TRBV6-6 to TRBJ2-7; D remains ambiguous. Trimming took off 0 bases at V and 5 bases at J, with 11 bases between the two ends. The V gene's germline CDR1 is MNHNY and CDR2 SVGAGI (reference sequence). There are 14 residues in the CDR3.

V and J are TRBV9 and TRBJ2-1; TRBD2 agrees at 12 bases. Germline V gene sequence: CDR1 SGDLS, CDR2 YYNGEE. This CDR3 contains 14 residues. V lost 3 bases to trimming and J lost 9 bases; unmatched junction nucleotides: 4. CDR3 DNA: TGTGCCAGCAGCGGGACTAGCGGGATTACTGAGCAGTTCTTC. This gives the protein CASSGTSGITEQFF.

As DNA, the CDR3 is TGTGCCAGCACTACCACTCGACAGTCTGAAGCTTTCTTT. The encoded protein is CASTTTRQSEAFF. The chain links TRBV12-3 or TRBV12-4 to TRBJ1-1, with D perhaps TRBD1 (5 bases). The CDR3 covers 13 residues. Between the trimmed V and J ends, which lost 7 bases and 6 bases, there was a span of 15 bases.